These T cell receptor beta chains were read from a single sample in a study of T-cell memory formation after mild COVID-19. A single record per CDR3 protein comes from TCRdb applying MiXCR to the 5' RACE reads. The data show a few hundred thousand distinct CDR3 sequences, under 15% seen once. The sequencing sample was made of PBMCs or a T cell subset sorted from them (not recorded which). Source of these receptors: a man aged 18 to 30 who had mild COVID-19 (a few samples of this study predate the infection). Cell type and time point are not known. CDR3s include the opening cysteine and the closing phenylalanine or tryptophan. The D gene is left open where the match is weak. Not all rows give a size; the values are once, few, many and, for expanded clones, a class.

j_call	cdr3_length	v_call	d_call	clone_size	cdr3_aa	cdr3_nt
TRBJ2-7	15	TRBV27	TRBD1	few	CASSKAQGWAYEQYF	TGTGCCAGCAGTAAAGCACAGGGGTGGGCCTACGAGCAGTACTTC
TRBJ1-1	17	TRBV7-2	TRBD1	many	CASSHNQGADMNTEAFF	TGTGCCAGCAGCCATAACCAGGGGGCGGACATGAACACTGAAGCTTTCTTT
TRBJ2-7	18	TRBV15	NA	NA	CATSGGQGLMVRGYEQYF	TGTGCCACCAGCGGAGGGCAGGGTCTTATGGTCCGGGGCTACGAGCAGTACTTC
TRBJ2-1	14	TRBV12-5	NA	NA	CASGRQATNNEQFF	TGTGCTAGTGGTCGACAGGCAACCAACAATGAGCAGTTCTTC
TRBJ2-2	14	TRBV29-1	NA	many	CSVWLDTNTGELFF	TGCAGCGTTTGGCTAGACACAAACACCGGGGAGCTGTTTTTT
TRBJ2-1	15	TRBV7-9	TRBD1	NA	CASGYDRGVKNEQFF	TGTGCCAGCGGTTACGACAGGGGGGTGAAGAATGAGCAGTTCTTC
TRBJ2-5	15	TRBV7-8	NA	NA	CASSFNFGGQETQYF	TGTGCCAGCAGCTTTAATTTTGGGGGTCAAGAGACCCAGTACTTC
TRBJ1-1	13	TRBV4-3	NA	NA	CASSRVGAAEAFF	TGCGCCAGCAGCCGAGTGGGAGCGGCCGAAGCTTTCTTT
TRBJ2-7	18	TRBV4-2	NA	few	CASSQDITVVVTSYEQYF	TGTGCCAGCAGCCAAGATATTACAGTAGTAGTTACCAGCTACGAGCAGTACTTC
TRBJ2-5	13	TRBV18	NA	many	CASSPDLQETQYF	TGTGCCAGCTCACCGGACCTCCAAGAGACCCAGTACTTC
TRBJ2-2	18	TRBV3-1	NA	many	CASSQAITVTANTGELFF	TGTGCCAGCAGCCAAGCGATTACGGTGACCGCGAACACCGGGGAGCTGTTTTTT
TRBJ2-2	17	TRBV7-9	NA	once	CASSRTPTGHGAGELFF	TGTGCCAGCAGTCGGACCCCAACAGGACATGGAGCCGGGGAGCTGTTTTTT
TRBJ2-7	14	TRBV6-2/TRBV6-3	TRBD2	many	CASSYPGLAYEQYF	TGTGCCAGCAGTTACCCGGGACTAGCGTACGAGCAGTACTTC
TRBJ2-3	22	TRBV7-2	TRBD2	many	CASSQARSVGTAAGGPGDTQYF	TGTGCCAGCAGTCAAGCCCGATCGGTCGGGACCGCGGCGGGGGGGCCAGGAGATACGCAGTATTTT
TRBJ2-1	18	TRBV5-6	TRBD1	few	CASSLRDRAINAYNEQFF	TGTGCCAGCAGCTTGCGAGACAGGGCCATAAATGCCTACAATGAGCAGTTCTTC
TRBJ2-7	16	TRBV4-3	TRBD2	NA	CASSQGSSGDSYEQYF	TGCGCCAGCAGCCAAGGGTCTAGCGGGGACTCCTACGAGCAGTACTTC
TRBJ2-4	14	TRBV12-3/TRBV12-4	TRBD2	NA	CASSREVGKNIQYF	TGTGCCAGCAGTCGGGAGGTGGGGAAAAACATTCAGTACTTC
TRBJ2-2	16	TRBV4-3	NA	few	CASSQDPGHGTGELFF	TGCGCCAGCAGCCAAGACCCAGGACACGGAACCGGGGAGCTGTTTTTT
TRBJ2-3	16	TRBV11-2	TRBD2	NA	CASSLGGTSGADTQYF	TGTGCCAGCAGCTTAGGAGGGACTAGCGGGGCAGATACGCAGTATTTT
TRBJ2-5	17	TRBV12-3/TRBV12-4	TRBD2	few	CASSFGTSGGNQETQYF	TGTGCCAGCAGTTTCGGGACTAGCGGGGGGAACCAAGAGACCCAGTACTTC
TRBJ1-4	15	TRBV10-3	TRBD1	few	CATGQQAATNEKLFF	TGTGCCACGGGACAGCAAGCTGCAACTAATGAAAAACTGTTTTTT
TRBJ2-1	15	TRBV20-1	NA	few	CSARGVLSSYNEQFF	TGCAGTGCCCGCGGGGTCCTAAGCTCCTACAATGAGCAGTTCTTC
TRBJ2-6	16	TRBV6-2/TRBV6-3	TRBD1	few	CASAGTGAYGANVLTF	TGTGCCAGCGCCGGGACAGGGGCTTATGGGGCCAACGTCCTGACTTTC
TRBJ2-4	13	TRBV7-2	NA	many	CASSLASEHIQYF	TGTGCCAGCAGCTTAGCTAGCGAGCACATTCAGTACTTC
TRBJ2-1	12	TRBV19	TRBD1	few	CASRDREGEQFF	TGTGCCAGTAGGGACAGGGAAGGTGAGCAGTTCTTC
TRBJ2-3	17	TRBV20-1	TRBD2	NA	CSARNARTRSHPDTQYF	TGCAGTGCGCGCAACGCCAGGACTAGGAGCCATCCAGATACGCAGTATTTT
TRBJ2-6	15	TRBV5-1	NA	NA	CASSMDGRGANVLTF	TGCGCCAGCAGCATGGATGGGCGTGGGGCCAACGTCCTGACTTTC
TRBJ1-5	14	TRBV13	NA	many	CASSQRGGNQPQHF	TGTGCCAGCAGCCAGAGGGGAGGCAATCAGCCCCAGCATTTT
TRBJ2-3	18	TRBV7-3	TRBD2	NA	CASSLMASGGASTDTQYF	TGTGCCAGCAGCTTAATGGCTAGCGGGGGGGCTAGCACAGATACGCAGTATTTT
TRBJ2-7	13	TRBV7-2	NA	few	CASSRPYTGEQYF	TGTGCCAGCAGCCGTCCTTATACAGGCGAGCAGTACTTC
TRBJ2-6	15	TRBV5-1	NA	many	CASSFRAPGANVLTF	TGCGCCAGCAGCTTTAGGGCCCCCGGGGCCAACGTCCTGACTTTC
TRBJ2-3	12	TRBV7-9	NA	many	CASSSPPDTQYF	TGTGCCAGCAGCTCCCCACCGGATACGCAGTATTTT
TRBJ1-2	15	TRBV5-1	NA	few	CASSLALQSGYGYTF	TGCGCCAGCAGCTTGGCCTTACAAAGTGGGTATGGCTACACCTTC
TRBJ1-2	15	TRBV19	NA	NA	CASSIPRTVIYGYTF	TGTGCCAGTAGTATACCGAGGACTGTAATCTATGGCTACACCTTC
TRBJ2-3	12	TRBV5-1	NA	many	CASSLATDTQYF	TGTGCCAGCAGCTTGGCGACAGATACGCAGTATTTT
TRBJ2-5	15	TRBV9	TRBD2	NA	CASSTRGSVRETQYF	TGTGCCAGCAGCACGCGGGGGAGCGTAAGAGAGACCCAGTACTTC
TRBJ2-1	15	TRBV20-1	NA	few	CSATIGGGAANEQFF	TGCAGTGCTACTATAGGTGGCGGGGCCGCAAATGAGCAGTTCTTC
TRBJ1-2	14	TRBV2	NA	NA	CASIPPDGGYGYTF	TGTGCCAGCATCCCGCCCGACGGGGGCTATGGCTACACCTTC
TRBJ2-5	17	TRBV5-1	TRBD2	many	CASSSSSGTSGEETQYF	TGCGCCAGCAGCTCCTCATCCGGGACTAGCGGGGAAGAGACCCAGTACTTC
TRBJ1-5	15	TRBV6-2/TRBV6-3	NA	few	CASSLRGGSNQPQHF	TGTGCCAGCAGCCTGCGAGGGGGGAGCAATCAGCCCCAGCATTTT
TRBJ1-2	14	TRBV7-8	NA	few	CASSSGRVDYGYTF	TGTGCCAGCAGCTCTGGTCGGGTGGACTATGGCTACACCTTC
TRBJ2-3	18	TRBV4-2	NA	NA	CASSHRGSAPRFPDTQYF	TGTGCCAGCAGCCACCGAGGTTCGGCCCCTCGGTTTCCAGATACGCAGTATTTT
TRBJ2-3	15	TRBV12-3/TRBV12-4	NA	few	CASSQPGGFTDTQYF	TGTGCCAGCAGTCAACCAGGGGGGTTCACAGATACGCAGTATTTT
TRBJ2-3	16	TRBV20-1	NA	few	CSARLGGGGVTDTQYF	TGCAGTGCTAGATTAGGGGGCGGGGGAGTCACAGATACGCAGTATTTT
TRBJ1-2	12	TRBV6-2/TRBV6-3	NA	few	CASSYSDSGYTF	TGTGCCAGCAGTTACTCGGACAGTGGCTACACCTTC
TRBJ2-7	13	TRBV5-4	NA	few	CASSWATSYEQYF	TGTGCCAGCAGCTGGGCTACTTCGTACGAGCAGTACTTC
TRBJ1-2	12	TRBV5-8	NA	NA	CASSSIWRGYTF	TGTGCCAGCAGCTCGATCTGGCGTGGCTACACCTTC
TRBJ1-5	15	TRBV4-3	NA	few	CASSQERALGQPQHF	TGCGCCAGCAGCCAAGAACGGGCTCTAGGACAGCCCCAGCATTTT